There are a few counts of the clone carrying this T cell receptor (beta chain). The antigen is not known. Amplification yielded TCR beta CDR3 regions, with RNA transcripts as the source. HTBI primers were used for first-round RT-PCR of the TCR CDR3. TCRdb re-called the multiplex PCR reads with MiXCR, one entry per CDR3 protein. This table has 250,000 to 400,000 distinct CDR3 sequences, 12% to 15% appearing once. Inclusion characteristics of ophthalmopathy patients comprised a Clinical Activity Score of at least 3, a NOSPECS grade of at least 4, and duration under 3 months. Roughly 10 ml of fresh peripheral blood supplied the PBMCs. This sample stems from a study of T cells in Graves' hyperthyroidism and ophthalmopathy. The CDR3 covers 17 residues. Germline V lookup: CDR1 SGHRS, CDR2 YFSETQ. With 4 bases clipped from V and 9 bases from J, the junction kept 20 bases outside the gene matches. Study outcomes and limitations: Blood also contained most expanded thyroid clonotypes above 0.001. Median prediction lead before ophthalmopathy onset was around seven months with the model.

The gene calls are TRBV5-1 and TRBJ2-7, with TRBD1 identical over 9 bases. The source is a woman aged 40 to 50 with Graves' ophthalmopathy. Sequencing used blood. In DNA form, the CDR3 reads TGCGCCAGCAGCCCCGGGACCGGGACAGGGTCTAATCCGTTGCAGTACTTC. As protein: CASSPGTGTGSNPLQYF.